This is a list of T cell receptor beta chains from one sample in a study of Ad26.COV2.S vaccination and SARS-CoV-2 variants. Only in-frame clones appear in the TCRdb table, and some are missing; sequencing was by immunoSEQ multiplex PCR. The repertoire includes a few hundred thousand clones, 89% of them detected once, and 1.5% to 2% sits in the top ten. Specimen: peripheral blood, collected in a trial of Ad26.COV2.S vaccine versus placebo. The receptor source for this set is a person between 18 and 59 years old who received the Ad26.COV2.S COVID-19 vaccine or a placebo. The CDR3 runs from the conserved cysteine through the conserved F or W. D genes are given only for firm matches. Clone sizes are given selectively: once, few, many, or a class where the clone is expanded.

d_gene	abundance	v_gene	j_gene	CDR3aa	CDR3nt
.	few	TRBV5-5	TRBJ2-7	CASSPMVPSYEQYF	TGTGCCAGCAGCCCCATGGTCCCCTCCTACGAGCAGTACTTC
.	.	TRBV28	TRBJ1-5	CASSLVGGYQPQHF	TGTGCCAGCAGTTTAGTTGGAGGCTATCAGCCCCAGCATTTT
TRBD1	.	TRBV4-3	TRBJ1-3	CASSQDPGTGGNTIYF	TGCGCCAGCAGCCAAGATCCCGGGACAGGGGGAAACACCATATATTTT
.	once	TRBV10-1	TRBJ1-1	CASSGNRMTEAFF	TGCGCCAGCAGTGGGAACCGGATGACTGAAGCTTTCTTT
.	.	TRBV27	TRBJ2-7	CASSQDGFSYEQYF	TGTGCCAGCAGCCAAGACGGATTCTCCTACGAGCAGTACTTC
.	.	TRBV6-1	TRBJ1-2	CASSDPGTAYGYTF	TGTGCCAGCAGTGACCCCGGGACGGCCTATGGCTACACCTTC
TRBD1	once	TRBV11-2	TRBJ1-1	CASSWTGGAEAFF	TGTGCCAGCAGCTGGACAGGGGGCGCAGAAGCTTTCTTT
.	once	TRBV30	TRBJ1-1	CAWRLRPLEAFF	TGTGCCTGGAGACTGCGACCGCTAGAAGCTTTCTTT
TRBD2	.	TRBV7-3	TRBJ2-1	CASSLGSGDLGEQFF	TGTGCCAGCAGCTTAGGAAGCGGGGACCTCGGTGAGCAGTTCTTC
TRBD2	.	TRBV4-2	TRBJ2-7	CASSQVGGRALGEQYF	TGTGCCAGCAGCCAAGTGGGCGGGAGGGCCTTGGGGGAGCAGTACTTC
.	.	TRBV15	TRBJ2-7	CATSRDRGPYEQYF	TGTGCCACCAGCAGAGATAGGGGCCCCTACGAGCAGTACTTC
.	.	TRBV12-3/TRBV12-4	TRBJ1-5	CASSLAMNQPQHF	TGTGCCAGCAGTTTAGCGATGAATCAGCCCCAGCATTTT
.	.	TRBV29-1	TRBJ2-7	CSVEEGVPYEQYF	TGCAGCGTTGAAGAGGGGGTCCCCTACGAGCAGTACTTC
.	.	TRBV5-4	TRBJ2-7	CASRAGTTSYEQYF	TGTGCCAGCAGGGCCGGGACCACATCCTACGAGCAGTACTTC
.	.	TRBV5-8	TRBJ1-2	CASSLLETYGYTF	TGTGCCAGCAGCTTGCTTGAGACCTATGGCTACACCTTC
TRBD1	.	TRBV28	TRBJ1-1	CASSLWGQIYMNTEAFF	TGTGCCAGCAGTTTATGGGGACAGATCTATATGAACACTGAAGCTTTCTTT
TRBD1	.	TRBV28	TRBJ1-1	CASSTTGGTEAFF	TGTGCCAGCAGTACGACAGGGGGCACTGAAGCTTTCTTT
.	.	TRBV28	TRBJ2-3	CASGLDTQYF	TGTGCCAGCGGACTTGATACGCAGTATTTT
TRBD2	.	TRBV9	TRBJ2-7	CASSGPPGLAGGSSYEQYF	TGTGCCAGCAGCGGCCCTCCTGGACTAGCGGGAGGGAGCTCCTACGAGCAGTACTTC
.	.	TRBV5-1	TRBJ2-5	CASSQGLVDVETQYF	TGCGCCAGCAGCCAGGGTCTAGTTGACGTAGAGACCCAGTACTTC
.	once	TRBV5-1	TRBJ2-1	CASGTGTREQFF	TGCGCCAGCGGTACAGGGACCAGGGAGCAGTTCTTC
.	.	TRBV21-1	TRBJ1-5	CASSKGCTRGRGKSNQPQHF	TGTGCCAGCAGCAAAGGCTGTACCCGGGGGCGGGGTAAAAGCAATCAGCCCCAGCATTTT
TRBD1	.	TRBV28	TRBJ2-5	CASTARTGRQTQYF	TGTGCCAGCACCGCACGGACAGGGCGGCAGACCCAGTACTTC
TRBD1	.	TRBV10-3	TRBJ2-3	CAISESRRTGTGDTQYF	TGTGCCATCAGTGAGTCCCGCCGGACAGGGACCGGGGATACGCAGTATTTT
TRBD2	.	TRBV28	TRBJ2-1	CASRMGLVLYEQFF	TGTGCCAGCAGGATGGGACTAGTTCTCTATGAGCAGTTCTTC
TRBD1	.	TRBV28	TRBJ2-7	CASSLGRGLYEQYF	TGTGCCAGCAGTTTAGGCAGGGGGCTCTACGAGCAGTACTTC
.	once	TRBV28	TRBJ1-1	CASSRRRYRAVNTEAFF	TGTGCCAGCAGCCGTCGCCGCTACAGGGCTGTGAACACTGAAGCTTTCTTT
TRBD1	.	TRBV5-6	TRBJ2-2	CASSSSKQGVTGELFF	TGTGCCAGCAGCTCGTCGAAACAGGGGGTGACCGGGGAGCTGTTTTTT
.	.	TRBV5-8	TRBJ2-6	CASSLVRGYTGANVLTF	TGTGCCAGCAGCTTGGTTAGGGGGTACACTGGGGCCAACGTCCTGACTTTC
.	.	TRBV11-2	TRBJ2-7	CASSLDGGAGFLQYF	TGTGCCAGCAGCTTAGACGGCGGGGCGGGGTTCTTGCAGTACTTC
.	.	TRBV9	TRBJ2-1	CASSGPRNEQFF	TGTGCCAGCAGCGGCCCCCGGAATGAGCAGTTCTTC
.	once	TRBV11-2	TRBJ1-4	CASSPSGFANEKLFF	TGTGCCAGCAGCCCATCGGGGTTCGCTAATGAAAAACTGTTTTTT
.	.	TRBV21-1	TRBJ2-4	CASNSTGAKNIQYF	TGTGCCAGCAACTCGACAGGAGCCAAAAACATTCAGTACTTC